The clone carrying this T cell receptor beta chain was found a few times. The data were taken from a study of blood T cell repertoires in COVID-19. The wider study: Acute and convalescent COVID-19 samples came from the United States, Italy and Spain. Sources were T cells, B-cell-depleted T cells, or PBMCs; the material itself was cDNA or gDNA.

As processed by the authors: Nucleated cell number was recorded as an estimate derived from reference gene primer amplification. TCRdb keeps only in-frame clones here, not all; method: immunoSEQ multiplex PCR. V, J and clone size are those of that table, while D and trimming were read from the DNA. The sample records about 140,000 clones, about 90% being singletons. CDR3 length: 15 residues. Trimming shortened V by 1 base and J by 6 bases, and 14 bases separated the two germline ends. Germline lookup yields CDR1 SGDLS and CDR2 YYNGEE. The sequence was collected from a woman in her forties or fifties with acute or convalescent COVID-19. V gene TRBV9 combines with J gene TRBJ2-1; tentative D call: TRBD2 (6 bases). The sample comprised peripheral blood. CDR3 residues: CASSVNGGSGNEQFF. Written as DNA, the CDR3 is TGTGCCAGCAGCGTAAACGGGGGATCGGGCAATGAGCAGTTCTTC.